Listed here are 10 T cell receptor beta chains from one sample, sequenced in a study of cytomegalovirus exposure and HLA in healthy donors. The table came from immunoSEQ multiplex PCR; TCRdb's copy has only in-frame clones and leaves some out. The sample consists of over 120,000 clones, nearly 90% of them appearing once. The specimen sequenced was PBMCs. The receptors originated from a young woman in good health and CMV-seropositive.

This clone was picked up a small number of times. The V gene is TRBV28, the J gene TRBJ1-6; TRBD1 matches at 9 bases. CDR1 and CDR2 from the germline V gene are MDHEN and SYDVKM. Losses at the gene ends were 4 bases for V and 8 bases for J; bases not matched to a gene: 3. The CDR3 consists of 14 residues. Written as DNA, the CDR3 is TGTGCCAGCAGTTGGGACAGGGCTTATTCACCCCTCCACTTT. It is translated as CASSWDRAYSPLHF.

The V call is TRBV2, the J call TRBJ2-1; possibly TRBD1 for D (5 bases). The CDR3 is 16 residues long. Germline V lookup: CDR1 SNHLY, CDR2 FYNNEI. The V and J ends lost 3 bases and 2 bases respectively, with 14 bases between them. The CDR3 bases are TGTGCCAGCAGTGACAGGGAAACCCCTGCCTACAATGAGCAGTTCTTC. Its translation is CASSDRETPAYNEQFF.

This clone occurred once. This rearrangement joins TRBV4-1 to TRBJ2-5, with D possibly TRBD1 on 7 matching bases. CDR3 size: 16 residues. From germline, CDR1 is MGHRA and CDR2 YSYEKL. V gave up 1 base and J gave up 4 bases, with 16 bases separating them. The CDR3, as DNA: TGCGCCAGCAGCCAAGTTCCAAACAGGGGAGGAGAGACCCAGTACTTC. Translation: CASSQVPNRGGETQYF.

The chain combines TRBV19 with TRBJ2-7; D remains unclear. This CDR3 contains 15 residues. The V gene lost 3 bases and the J gene lost 0 bases, with 12 bases spanning the gap. Germline V gene data show CDR1 as LNHDA and CDR2 as SQIVND (reference sequence). The CDR3: CASSISPSSSYEQYF. The CDR3 DNA reads as TGTGCCAGTAGTATCTCCCCCTCGTCCTCCTACGAGCAGTACTTC.

This clone was observed a few times. V is TRBV18 and J is TRBJ1-4; 7 bases align to TRBD1. Germline lookup yields CDR1 KGHSH and CDR2 LQKENI. The CDR3 length is 15 residues. Trimming at V came to 2 bases and at J to 5 bases, leaving 5 bases not matched to a gene. CDR3 coding DNA: TGTGCCAGCTCACCAACCAACAGGGGAAATGAAAAACTGTTTTTT. Protein sequence: CASSPTNRGNEKLFF.

This chain uses TRBV30 with TRBJ1-2, with 11 bases matching TRBD1. Germline assignment: CDR1 GTSNPN and CDR2 SVGIG (reference sequence). V lost 3 bases, J lost 8 bases, and 14 bases stayed unmatched. This CDR3 contains 16 residues. In DNA, the CDR3 is TGTGCCTGGAGGGCCGGGACAGGGGGGATTGTTGGGGGCTACACCTTC. The encoded protein is CAWRAGTGGIVGGYTF.

This sequence joins TRBV9 and TRBJ1-3; possible D gene TRBD1, 6 bases. Looked up from germline, CDR1 is SGDLS and CDR2 is YYNGEE. The CDR3 spans 16 residues. V was clipped by 3 bases and J by 0 bases, with 13 bases between them. This chain's CDR3 is CASSGGQVYSGNTIYF. CDR3 DNA: TGTGCCAGCAGCGGGGGACAAGTATACTCTGGAAACACCATATATTTT.

V is TRBV9 and J is TRBJ1-5; the D gene is possibly TRBD1 (6 bases). The V end lost 3 bases, the J end lost 4 bases, and 17 bases lay between the germline ends. The germline V gene encodes CDR1 SGDLS and CDR2 YYNGEE. CDR3 length: 16 residues. This CDR3 reads CASSATADSRNQPQHF. In nucleotides, the CDR3 is TGTGCCAGCAGCGCCACTGCGGACAGCCGAAATCAGCCCCAGCATTTT.

V gene TRBV19 combines with J gene TRBJ2-7; 8 nucleotides line up with TRBD1. V was clipped by 5 bases and J by 3 bases; unmatched bases: 6. Germline V CDR1 and CDR2: LNHDA, SQIVND (reference sequence). The CDR3 spans 14 residues. Here the CDR3 reads CASSHQGQDYEQYF. The DNA of the CDR3 is TGTGCCAGTAGTCACCAGGGACAGGACTACGAGCAGTACTTC.

The CDR3 coding sequence is TGCGCCAGCAGCCCAGGTTTAGGAGCGGGGGGCTCCTACAATGAGCAGTTCTTC. The encoded protein is CASSPGLGAGGSYNEQFF. This chain links TRBV4-1 with TRBJ2-1; TRBD2 agrees at 9 bases. Germline loops: CDR1 MGHRA, CDR2 YSYEKL. J lost 0 bases, V lost 4 bases, and 10 bases had no gene match. This CDR3 comprises 18 residues.